This TCR beta chain was retrieved from a study of control samples from healthy donors and cancer patients. The CDR3 sequence is 18 residues long. Produced via immunoSEQ multiplex PCR; TCRdb's table is partial and in-frame only. This sample has 400,000 to 500,000 clones, with 80% to 95% found just once. Sequences were obtained from PBMCs. This chain uses TRBV21-1 with TRBJ2-2. TRBV21-1 is listed as a pseudogene. The sequence came from a man in his forties with head and neck cancer. CDR3 nucleotides: TGTGCCAGCAGCAAATTACGACCCCATAGAAGCCGAACCGGGGAGCTGTTTTTT. As protein: CASSKLRPHRSRTGELFF.